The present T cell receptor beta chain was sequenced within a study of cytomegalovirus exposure and HLA in healthy donors. The PCR used 60 Vbeta and 13 Jbeta primers. Sequencing used immunoSEQ multiplex PCR; TCRdb keeps in-frame clones, though not all of them. Altogether around 230,000 clones are present, 78% being singletons, with the ten largest covering 0.47%. The CDR3 is made up of 16 amino acids. Germline V gene sequence: CDR1 SGHDT, CDR2 YYEEEE. V was clipped by 0 bases and J by 2 bases, with 13 bases between them. A few counts support this clone. The chain is built from TRBV5-6 and TRBJ2-3, with D possibly being TRBD1 (7 bases). This TCR was sampled from a boy younger than 18 in good health and CMV-seronegative. The sequencing input was PBMCs. The CDR3 coding sequence is TGTGCCAGCAGCTTGGGGGCAGGGGGGATCACAGATACGCAGTATTTT. Translation gives CASSLGAGGITDTQYF.